This TCR beta chain originates from a study of blood T cell repertoires in COVID-19. Study overall: Acute and convalescent COVID-19 samples came from the United States, Italy and Spain.

In the original workflow: Reference gene primers were amplified, and this amplification served to estimate nucleated cell counts. Measured with immunoSEQ multiplex PCR; TCRdb has only the in-frame clones, and not every one. V and J calls and clone size are copied from that table; D and trimming were computed from the DNA. This table has about 77,000 clones, 90% appearing once. Germline V gives CDR1 LGHNA, CDR2 YSLEER. CDR3 length equals 16 residues. Trimming cost V 3 bases and J 0 bases, with 15 bases left between them. J is TRBJ2-7 and V is TRBV4-3; TRBD1 is a possible D gene (5 bases). Sequencing was done on a sample of peripheral blood. The origin of this receptor is a woman older than 75 with active or convalescent COVID-19. DNA for the CDR3: TGCGCCAGCAGCCAGAGAACAGGCCCGAGCTCCTACGAGCAGTACTTC. Translation: CASSQRTGPSSYEQYF.